Below are 32 T cell receptor beta chains sequenced from a single sample in a study of cytomegalovirus exposure and HLA in healthy donors. 13 Jbeta primers and 60 Vbeta primers were used for the PCR. TCRdb's copy holds only in-frame clones and misses some; the assay was immunoSEQ multiplex PCR. The table lists 120,000 or so clones, 75% to 90% of them singletons, with 8.9% in the top ten. The sequencing sample was made of PBMCs. These receptor sequences come from a man aged 30-40 years in good health and CMV-seropositive.

This chain joins TRBV7-9 and TRBJ2-5; 13 nucleotides agree with TRBD2. V lost 6 bases to trimming and J lost 5 bases; unmatched junction nucleotides: 6. CDR1 SEHNR and CDR2 FQNEAQ come from the germline V gene (reference sequence). This CDR3 has 15 residues. CDR3 in amino acids: CASRGTSGAWETQYF. In nucleotides, the CDR3 is TGTGCCAGCAGGGGGACTAGCGGGGCCTGGGAGACCCAGTACTTC.

The CDR3 here is CASKENYQETQYF. In DNA, the CDR3 is TGTGCCAGTAAAGAGAACTACCAAGAGACCCAGTACTTC. The chain carries TRBV19 and TRBJ2-5; D is unclear. The length of the CDR3 is 13 residues. CDR1 and CDR2 (germline): LNHDA, SQIVND (reference sequence). V was trimmed by 7 bases and J by 0 bases, leaving 9 bases between them.

V gene TRBV4-1 combines with J gene TRBJ1-1; 7 positions agree with TRBD1. The CDR3 extends over 15 amino acids. The V segment lost 0 bases and the J segment 6 bases; nucleotides outside the gene matches: 7. Germline V CDR1 and CDR2: MGHRA, YSYEKL. The CDR3: CASSQERQGVAEAFF. In nucleotides, the CDR3 is TGCGCCAGCAGCCAAGAGAGACAGGGTGTCGCTGAAGCTTTCTTT.

The chain carries TRBV5-1 and TRBJ1-1; TRBD1 might be the D (5 bases). The V end was cut by 3 bases, the J end by 1 base, with 13 bases between. CDR1 and CDR2 (germline): SGHRS, YFSETQ. The CDR3 has 15 amino acids. CDR3 loop: CASSSRGDRNTEAFF. The CDR3 DNA reads TGCGCCAGCAGCTCCCGGGGGGACCGGAACACTGAAGCTTTCTTT.

The gene calls are TRBV18 and TRBJ1-2; D unclear. This CDR3 spans 15 amino acids. Looked up from germline, CDR1 is KGHSH and CDR2 is LQKENI. Trimming removed 2 bases at V and 7 bases at J, with 17 bases between. CDR3 in amino acids: CASSPVRELSGGYTF. Here the CDR3 DNA reads TGTGCCAGCTCACCAGTACGGGAGCTAAGTGGTGGCTACACCTTC.

The chain recombines TRBV30 with TRBJ2-1, with D tentatively TRBD1 (5 bases). This CDR3 is built from 13 residues. CDR1 is GTSNPN and CDR2 is SVGIG in the germline V gene (reference sequence). V was pared by 3 bases and J by 4 bases, with 10 bases between. CDR3 sequence: CAWSLTGYNEQFF. CDR3 bases: TGTGCCTGGAGCCTTACAGGTTACAATGAGCAGTTCTTC. The full variable domain, its missing parts supplied by reference TRBV30 and TRBJ2-1, is SQTIHQWPATLVQPVGSPLSLECTVEGTSNPNLYWYRQAAGRGLQLLFYSVGIGQISSEVPQNLSASRPQDRQFILSSKKLLLSDSGFYLCAWSLTGYNEQFFGPGTRLTVL.

The genes are TRBV30 and TRBJ2-7; D is perhaps TRBD2 (5 bases). The V end lost 1 base, the J end lost 4 bases, and 8 bases lay between the germline ends. Germline V gene lookup returns CDR1 GTSNPN and CDR2 SVGIG (reference sequence). This CDR3 is 12 amino acids long. The CDR3, as DNA: TGTGCCTGGAGTGGACTAAAATACGAGCAGTACTTC. Translating it yields CAWSGLKYEQYF.

This clone occurred once. This sequence joins TRBV5-6 and TRBJ2-7, with TRBD2 as a possible D gene (7 bases). Germline CDR1 reads SGHDT; CDR2 reads YYEEEE. V shed 6 bases and J shed 4 bases, with 17 bases lying between them. The CDR3 runs 14 residues. In DNA, the CDR3 is TGTGCCAGCACCCGATGGGGGGGCCTATACGAGCAGTACTTC. Translated: CASTRWGGLYEQYF.

The chain combines TRBV9 with TRBJ2-3; the match to TRBD1 covers 9 bases. Germline V gives CDR1 SGDLS, CDR2 YYNGEE. Trimming took 2 bases from V and 3 from J; bases not matched to a gene: 13. CDR3 length equals 18 residues. The CDR3 nucleotides read TGTGCCAGCAGCGTTCACTCCGGGACAGGGAGGATAACAGATACGCAGTATTTT. It yields the protein CASSVHSGTGRITDTQYF.

This clone has more than one count but fewer than ten. This chain connects TRBV10-2 to TRBJ1-3; D is possibly TRBD1 (6 bases). Germline V gene sequence: CDR1 WSHSY, CDR2 SAAADI. Trimming removed 2 bases from V and 0 bases from J, with 14 bases in between. There are 17 residues in the CDR3. The CDR3 is CASSEPGGGCSGNTIYF. CDR3 coding DNA: TGCGCCAGCAGTGAGCCGGGGGGGGGCTGCTCTGGAAACACCATATATTTT.

This clone is a singleton in its sample. This chain links TRBV7-3 with TRBJ2-5, with 7 positions matching TRBD2. V dropped 2 bases and J dropped 4; count of bases not matched to a gene: 4. Germline lookup yields CDR1 SGHTA and CDR2 FQGTGA. CDR3 length: 14 amino acids. In nucleotides, the CDR3 is TGTGCCAGCAGCTTAGGGGGGGTGATAGAGACCCAGTACTTC. This encodes CASSLGGVIETQYF.

The gene calls are TRBV10-3 and TRBJ1-5, with D unclear. This CDR3 is built from 12 residues. Germline values: CDR1 ENHRY, CDR2 SYGVKD. V lost 2 bases to trimming and J lost 7 bases, with 6 bases between them. The CDR3 spells CAISEPQQPQHF. CDR3 bases: TGTGCCATCAGTGAGCCGCAGCAGCCCCAGCATTTT.

The chain has TRBV13 and TRBJ2-2, with a tentative D call TRBD2 (7 bases). The CDR3 contains 17 residues. V gave up 5 bases and J gave up 1 base, with 17 bases separating them. Looked up from germline, CDR1 is PRHDT and CDR2 is FYEKMQ (reference sequence). CDR3 residues: CASSDPLRGGNTGELFF. CDR3 DNA: TGTGCCAGCAGCGACCCTCTGAGGGGGGGGAACACCGGGGAGCTGTTTTTT.

V is TRBV2 and J is TRBJ1-1; 7 bases are shared with TRBD1. Germline V gene sequence: CDR1 SNHLY, CDR2 FYNNEI. Germline trimming cut 6 bases from V and 11 bases from J; bases unmatched to any gene: 6. CDR3 length: 11 amino acids. This CDR3 reads CASRETGLAFF. CDR3 in DNA: TGTGCCAGCAGGGAGACAGGGTTGGCTTTCTTT.

The chain is built from TRBV27 and TRBJ2-5, with D hard to call. There are 12 residues in the CDR3. Trimming took off 3 bases at V and 4 bases at J, with 6 bases between the two ends. Germline V CDR1 and CDR2: MNHEY, SMNVEV (reference sequence). CDR3 sequence reads: CASSFPGETQYF. CDR3 in DNA: TGTGCCAGCAGTTTTCCGGGAGAGACCCAGTACTTC.

This chain connects TRBV7-2 to TRBJ1-5; D possibly corresponds to TRBD1 (5 bases). CDR1 is SGHTA, CDR2 FQGNSA, per germline. The V gene lost 1 base and the J gene lost 7 bases, with 17 bases spanning the gap. The CDR3 consists of 16 residues. The CDR3 loop is CASSLVGQGVGQPQHF. In DNA, the CDR3 is TGTGCCAGCAGCTTAGTCGGCCAAGGGGTAGGGCAGCCCCAGCATTTT.

The chain couples TRBV5-1 to TRBJ2-5, with a possible D match to TRBD1 (6 bases). Per germline, CDR1 SGHRS and CDR2 YFSETQ. CDR3 length: 14 amino acids. Trimming shortened V by 4 bases and J by 2 bases, and 12 bases separated the two germline ends. The CDR3 DNA reads as TGCGCCAGCAGCCCCGGACAGATACAAGAGACCCAGTACTTC. As protein: CASSPGQIQETQYF. The variable domain in full, completed from reference TRBV5-1 and TRBJ2-5, reads KAGVTQTPRYLIKTRGQQVTLSCSPISGHRSVSWYQQTPGQGLQFLFEYFSETQRNKGNFPGRFSGRQFSNSRSEMNVSTLELGDSALYLCASSPGQIQETQYFGPGTRLLVL.

As concerns this clone: The germline gene is not matched at one end of the junction; a read error may be the cause. V and J are TRBV10-2 and TRBJ1-2; TRBD1 agrees at 7 bases. CDR1 and CDR2 from the germline V gene are WSHSY and SAAADI. CDR3 length: 12 amino acids. CDR3 region: CASSEGQDPVGF. The CDR3, as DNA: TGCGCCAGCAGTGAGGGACAGGACCCCGTGGGCTTC.

This chain links TRBV5-1 with TRBJ1-1; D call uncertain. This CDR3 has 13 residues. Germline CDR1 SGHRS, CDR2 YFSETQ. Trimming left V 6 bases short and J 5 bases short, with 14 bases between. The CDR3 protein is CASTSPFDTEAFF. CDR3 nucleotides: TGCGCCAGCACCAGTCCCTTCGATACTGAAGCTTTCTTT.

The chain carries TRBV6-6 and TRBJ2-3; unclear D gene. This CDR3 is 13 amino acids long. Trimming shortened V by 7 bases and J by 2 bases, and 10 bases separated the two germline ends. Germline loops: CDR1 MNHNY, CDR2 SVGAGI (reference sequence). The chain's CDR3 is CASTRQNTDTQYF. The CDR3 DNA reads TGTGCCAGCACAAGACAAAACACAGATACGCAGTATTTT.

The rearrangement joins TRBV5-1 to TRBJ2-5; TRBD2 matches at 12 bases. The J call is uncertain, as TRBJ2-7 better fits the DNA end. Looked up from germline, CDR1 is SGHRS and CDR2 is YFSETQ. This CDR3 contains 15 residues. CDR3 sequence (DNA): TGCGCCAGCAGCTGGGGGACTAGCGGGTCCTACGAGCAGTACTTC. Translation: CASSWGTSGSYEQYF.

In this sample, this clone turned up once. The chain joins TRBV29-1 to TRBJ1-1, with D perhaps matching TRBD1 (6 bases). The germline CDR1 and CDR2 sequences are SQVTM and ANQGSEA. The CDR3 contains 14 residues. The V gene lost 4 bases and the J gene lost 1 base, with 13 bases spanning the gap. CDR3 sequence: CSVGWGGQNTEAFF. The CDR3 nucleotides read TGCAGCGTTGGGTGGGGGGGACAGAACACTGAAGCTTTCTTT.

The chain combines TRBV5-1 with TRBJ1-2, with D tentatively TRBD1 (5 bases). Trimming took off 0 bases at V and 3 bases at J, with 6 bases between the two ends. Germline CDR1 is SGHRS and CDR2 is YFSETQ. The CDR3 has 13 residues. CDR3 in amino acids: CASSLGQHYGYTF. Written as DNA, the CDR3 is TGCGCCAGCAGCTTGGGACAGCACTATGGCTACACCTTC.

This clone has a handful of counts. The CDR3 DNA is TGTGCTAGTGGTTTGGGGCCCCAGCCCCAGCATTTT. Translating it yields CASGLGPQPQHF. J is TRBJ1-5 and V is TRBV12-5; D is unresolved. V dropped 1 base and J dropped 7 bases, with 5 bases sitting between them. CDR1 is LGHNT, CDR2 FRNRAP, per germline. This CDR3 contains 12 residues.

The chain is built from TRBV2 and TRBJ2-5, with 10 bases identical to TRBD2. The CDR3 totals 14 residues. J was trimmed by 5 bases and V by 6 bases; bases with no gene match: 6. Per the germline V gene, CDR1 is SNHLY and CDR2 is FYNNEI. The CDR3 sequence: CASSQGLARETQYF. The CDR3 DNA is TGTGCCAGCAGCCAGGGACTAGCGCGGGAGACCCAGTACTTC.

The rearrangement uses TRBV5-5 and TRBJ2-7; TRBD2 matches at 7 bases. This CDR3 spans 16 amino acids. Germline lookup yields CDR1 SGHKS and CDR2 YYEKEE (reference sequence). V lost 0 bases and J lost 2; bases outside the gene matches: 8. The CDR3 reads CASSLVMGGITYEQYF. DNA of the CDR3: TGTGCCAGCAGCTTGGTGATGGGGGGGATTACCTACGAGCAGTACTTC.

This clone was detected only a few times. This chain uses TRBV5-1 with TRBJ1-1, with D unresolved. Trimming removed 0 bases at V and 1 base at J, with 13 bases between. Germline CDR1 is SGHRS and CDR2 is YFSETQ. The CDR3 totals 16 residues. The CDR3 reads CASSLVLGIANTEAFF. CDR3 nucleotide sequence: TGCGCCAGCAGCTTGGTTCTCGGCATAGCGAACACTGAAGCTTTCTTT. Full variable domain (rest looked up from reference TRBV5-1 and TRBJ1-1): KAGVTQTPRYLIKTRGQQVTLSCSPISGHRSVSWYQQTPGQGLQFLFEYFSETQRNKGNFPGRFSGRQFSNSRSEMNVSTLELGDSALYLCASSLVLGIANTEAFFGQGTRLTVV.

The chain joins TRBV27 to TRBJ2-7; the D gene is possibly TRBD2 (6 bases). The CDR3 loop spans 14 amino acids. V gave up 3 bases and J gave up 3 bases, with 12 bases separating them. Germline values: CDR1 MNHEY, CDR2 SMNVEV (reference sequence). CDR3 loop: CASSFLGTRYEQYF. As DNA, the CDR3 is TGTGCCAGCAGTTTTCTCGGGACTCGCTACGAGCAGTACTTC.

The rearrangement uses TRBV30 and TRBJ1-2; the D is unclear. Germline V gives CDR1 GTSNPN, CDR2 SVGIG (reference sequence). V was trimmed by 2 bases and J by 7 bases, leaving 14 bases between them. The CDR3 has 13 residues. In DNA form, the CDR3 reads TGTGCCTGGAGTCCCCACCCCGAGGGTGGCTACACCTTC. Amino acid sequence: CAWSPHPEGGYTF.

The chain is built from TRBV10-1 and TRBJ2-3; no reliable D call. CDR1 and CDR2 from the germline V gene are WNHNN and SYGVQD (reference sequence). V was shortened by 2 bases and J by 0 bases, with 9 bases between the two germline ends. The CDR3 runs to 15 residues. CDR3 nucleotides: TGCGCCAGCAGTGAGGGGCTTCATAGCACAGATACGCAGTATTTT. This codes for CASSEGLHSTDTQYF.

This clone was picked up a small number of times. This sequence joins TRBV5-1 and TRBJ1-2; D may be TRBD1 (6 bases). This CDR3 region has 16 residues. Trimming cost V 3 bases and J 0 bases, with 15 bases left between them. Looked up from germline, CDR1 is SGHRS and CDR2 is YFSETQ. The CDR3 sequence is CASSSGMGAANYGYTF. CDR3 DNA: TGCGCCAGCAGCTCCGGCATGGGGGCAGCTAACTATGGCTACACCTTC.

V and J are TRBV6-6 and TRBJ2-5, with TRBD1 matching 8 bases. Germline assignment: CDR1 MNHNY and CDR2 SVGAGI (reference sequence). The CDR3 sequence is 15 residues long. Trimming removed 5 bases from V and 2 bases from J; junction bases left unmatched: 7. CDR3 DNA sequence: TGTGCCAGCAGTCGACCCAGGGACAGGCAAGAGACCCAGTACTTC. It yields the protein CASSRPRDRQETQYF.